Detailed here is one T cell receptor beta chain. The data are from a study of blood T cell repertoires in COVID-19. Overall study context: PBMCs, B-cell-depleted T cells, or T cells provided the cDNA or gDNA that made up the material.

The CDR3 has 16 residues. Germline V CDR1 and CDR2: MNHEY, SVGEGT. V was pared by 5 bases and J by 0 bases, with 5 bases of the junction left unmatched. Clones were read by immunoSEQ multiplex PCR, and TCRdb kept only the in-frame ones, dropping some. In the table there are over 250,000 clones, around 89% of which are singletons. Specimen: PBMCs or T cells enriched from blood (not recorded which). This TCR came from a middle-aged man who had recovered from COVID-19. This chain connects TRBV6-2 or TRBV6-3 to TRBJ2-1; 9 positions agree with TRBD1. The chain's CDR3 is CASSRGQGNSYNEQFF. The CDR3 coding sequence is TGTGCCAGCAGTCGGGGACAGGGCAACTCCTACAATGAGCAGTTCTTC.